This TCR beta chain comes out of a study of CD8+CD57+ T cells in acquired aplastic anemia. The germline V gene has CDR1 LNHDA and CDR2 SQIVND (reference sequence). The ends were cut back, 5 bases at V and 10 bases at J, with 18 bases in the middle. There are 15 residues in the CDR3. TCR beta VDJ and CDR3 profiling used genomic DNA as template. TCRdb ran MiXCR on the reads and lists one entry per CDR3 protein. Seen here are around 200,000 distinct CDR3 sequences, around 50% observed once, and the top ten hold approximately 16%. Sequences were obtained from sorted CD4+, CD8+, or CD8+CD57+ T cells (not recorded which) from PBMCs. This receptor was identified in a human donor in good health, serving as a control. V is TRBV19 and J is TRBJ1-6, with D perhaps TRBD1 (6 bases). The CDR3 bases are TGTGCCAGTAGTTTAGGGACATCGGGGAGGTCACCCCTCCACTTT. It yields the protein CASSLGTSGRSPLHF.